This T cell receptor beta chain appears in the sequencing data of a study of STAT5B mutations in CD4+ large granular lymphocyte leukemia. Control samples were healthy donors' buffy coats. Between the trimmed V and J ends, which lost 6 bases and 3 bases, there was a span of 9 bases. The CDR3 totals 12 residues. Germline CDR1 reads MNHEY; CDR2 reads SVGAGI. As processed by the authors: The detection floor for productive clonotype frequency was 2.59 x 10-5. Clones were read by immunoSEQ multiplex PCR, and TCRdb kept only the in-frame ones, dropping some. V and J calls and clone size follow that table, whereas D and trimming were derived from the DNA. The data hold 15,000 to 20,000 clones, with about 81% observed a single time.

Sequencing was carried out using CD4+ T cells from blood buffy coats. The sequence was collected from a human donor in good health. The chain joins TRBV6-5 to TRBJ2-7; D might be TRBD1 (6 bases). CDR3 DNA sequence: TGTGCCAGCAGCCTACAGGGCTACGAGCAGTACTTC. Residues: CASSLQGYEQYF.